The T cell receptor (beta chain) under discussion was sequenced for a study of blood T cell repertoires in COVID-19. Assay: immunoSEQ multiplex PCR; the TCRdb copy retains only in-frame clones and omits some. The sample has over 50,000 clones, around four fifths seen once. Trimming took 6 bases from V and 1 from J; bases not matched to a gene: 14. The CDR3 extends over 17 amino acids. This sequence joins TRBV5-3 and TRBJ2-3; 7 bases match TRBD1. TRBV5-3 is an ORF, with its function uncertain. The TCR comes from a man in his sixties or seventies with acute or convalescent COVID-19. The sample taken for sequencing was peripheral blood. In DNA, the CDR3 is TGTGCCAGAACCTCAGGACAGGACCTAGCCGGCACAGATACGCAGTATTTT. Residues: CARTSGQDLAGTDTQYF.